The present T cell receptor (beta chain) was sequenced within a study of cytomegalovirus exposure and HLA in healthy donors. Among the donors, all were healthy bone marrow donors. Germline CDR1 is LNHDA and CDR2 is SQIVND (reference sequence). This CDR3 region has 14 residues. V shed 5 bases, J shed 4 bases, and the junction held 6 bases outside the gene matches. A multiplex PCR was run with 60 Vbeta primers and 13 Jbeta primers. The protocol was immunoSEQ multiplex PCR, while the TCRdb copy is restricted to in-frame clones and leaves out a portion. The data hold 140,000 to 150,000 clones, with approximately 70% observed a single time.

What was sequenced was PBMCs. The clonotype was recovered from a woman aged 60-70 years in good health and CMV-seronegative. J is TRBJ1-2 and V is TRBV19; 8 bases match TRBD1. Here the CDR3 reads CASSGGQAPYGYTF. CDR3 in DNA: TGTGCCAGTAGTGGGGGACAGGCCCCCTATGGCTACACCTTC.